Here is one TCR beta chain with its context. The CDR3 contains 16 residues. Germline lookup yields CDR1 ENHRY and CDR2 SYGVKD. Reanalyzing the 5' RACE reads, TCRdb keeps one entry per CDR3 protein, without DNA. Its table lists roughly 330,000 distinct CDR3 sequences. The data derive from a study of monozygotic twins with inflammatory bowel disease. The V call is TRBV10-3, the J call TRBJ1-5; the TRBD1 assignment by TCRdb is unverifiable without DNA. Source material: blood. This TCR came from a human donor with ulcerative colitis or Crohn's disease, or a healthy co-twin of an affected twin (not recorded which). CDR3 loop: CAISEGGPTSNQPQHF.